Presented here are 25 T cell receptor beta chains from one specimen sequenced in a study of shared clonotypes between healthy human individuals. Sequenced by immunoSEQ multiplex PCR; TCRdb stores in-frame clones only, minus some. The sample contains about 2.4 million clones, over 85% of which appear only once. What was sequenced was naive CD4+ T cells from PBMCs. The subset is: CD45RA+ positively selected. These receptors were taken from a man between 18 and 35 years old in good health. Some clones in this sample may be carry-over from other donors' samples.

The J gene is TRBJ2-1, the V gene TRBV28, with 9 bases identical to TRBD1. V trimming: 10 bases; J trimming: 7 bases; junction bases outside the gene matches: 11. Germline CDR1 reads MDHEN; CDR2 reads SYDVKM. This CDR3 region has 14 residues. Here the CDR3 reads CATENRGRYNEQFF. The CDR3 DNA sequence: TGTGCCACCGAGAACAGGGGGCGGTATAATGAGCAGTTCTTC.

This sequence joins TRBV7-9 and TRBJ2-1, with D unresolved. V was clipped by 1 base and J by 7 bases, with 8 bases between them. The CDR3 spans 13 residues. The germline V gene encodes CDR1 SEHNR and CDR2 FQNEAQ (reference sequence). Here the CDR3 reads CASSLDNLNEQFF. As DNA, the CDR3 is TGTGCCAGCAGCTTAGACAACTTGAATGAGCAGTTCTTC. The full variable domain, in which reference TRBV7-9 and TRBJ2-1 provide the parts outside the CDR3, is DTGVSQNPRHKITKRGQNVTFRCDPISEHNRLYWYRQTLGQGPEFLTYFQNEAQLEKSRLLSDRFSAERPKGSFSTLEIQRTEQGDSAMYLCASSLDNLNEQFFGPGTRLTVL.

This rearrangement joins TRBV5-4 to TRBJ2-7, with TRBD2 matching 9 bases. Germline V gene sequence: CDR1 SGHNT, CDR2 YYREEE (reference sequence). With 3 bases clipped from V and 2 bases from J, the junction kept 9 bases outside the gene matches. The CDR3 covers 16 residues. This CDR3 reads CASSSRETSGPYEQYF. DNA for the CDR3: TGTGCCAGCAGCTCCCGTGAGACTAGCGGCCCCTACGAGCAGTACTTC.

The chain links TRBV4-2 to TRBJ1-5, with D uncertain. Germline values: CDR1 LGHNA, CDR2 YNFKEQ. This CDR3 contains 13 residues. V was cut by 1 base and J by 3 bases, with 4 bases left in between. CDR3 in amino acids: CASSQGYNQPQHF. As DNA, the CDR3 is TGTGCCAGCAGCCAAGGGTACAATCAGCCCCAGCATTTT.

This sequence joins TRBV4-3 and TRBJ1-5, with D possibly TRBD1 on 6 matching bases. The ends were cut back, 0 bases at V and 7 bases at J, with 13 bases in the middle. The V gene's germline CDR1 is LGHNA and CDR2 YSLEER. CDR3 size: 15 residues. The CDR3 region has the DNA TGCGCCAGCAGCCAAGATTACGGGGGGCAACAGCCCCAGCATTTT. It translates to CASSQDYGGQQPQHF.

The chain uses TRBV9 and TRBJ2-3, with no clear D. From germline, CDR1 is SGDLS and CDR2 YYNGEE. The CDR3 loop spans 15 amino acids. V lost 0 bases to trimming and J lost 6 bases, with 14 bases between them. CDR3 loop: CASSVDLWRSDTQYF. The CDR3 DNA follows: TGTGCCAGCAGCGTAGACCTCTGGCGGTCCGATACGCAGTATTTT. Drawing the rest from reference TRBV9 and TRBJ2-3, the complete variable domain is DSGVTQTPKHLITATGQRVTLRCSPRSGDLSVYWYQQSLDQGLQFLIQYYNGEERAKGNILERFSAQQFPDLHSELNLSSLELGDSALYFCASSVDLWRSDTQYFGPGTRLTVL.

The V gene is TRBV9, the J gene TRBJ2-5; no definite D call. The CDR3 loop spans 15 amino acids. V was clipped by 2 bases and J by 4 bases, with 15 bases between them. Germline V gene sequence: CDR1 SGDLS, CDR2 YYNGEE. The CDR3 DNA follows: TGTGCCAGCAGCGTTTTCTCTACTTCGGGAGAGACCCAGTACTTC. This encodes CASSVFSTSGETQYF.

The chain carries TRBV5-1 and TRBJ2-1; D is unresolved. The ends were cut back, 0 bases at V and 0 bases at J, with 13 bases in the middle. The CDR3 is made up of 17 amino acids. Looked up from germline, CDR1 is SGHRS and CDR2 is YFSETQ. The CDR3: CASSLGLIQSSYNEQFF. Here the CDR3 DNA reads TGCGCCAGCAGCTTGGGACTGATTCAAAGCTCCTACAATGAGCAGTTCTTC.

A single count supports this clone. This chain links TRBV11-2 with TRBJ2-7, with TRBD1 matching over 7 bases. The length of the CDR3 is 16 residues. V lost 4 bases to trimming and J lost 0 bases; unmatched junction nucleotides: 9. The germline gives CDR1 SGHAT, CDR2 FQNNGV. Here the CDR3 DNA reads TGTGCCAGCAGCTCGGACAGGCTAAATTCCTCCTACGAGCAGTACTTC. Translating gives CASSSDRLNSSYEQYF.

V usage is TRBV6-5 and J usage is TRBJ1-4, with 8 positions matching TRBD1. The CDR3 spans 13 residues. Trimming removed 4 bases from V and 8 bases from J; junction bases left unmatched: 3. Germline V lookup: CDR1 MNHEY, CDR2 SVGAGI. The CDR3: CASSWGDREKLFF. CDR3 nucleotide sequence: TGTGCCAGCAGTTGGGGGGACAGGGAAAAACTGTTTTTT.

CDR3 protein: CASSWAGTGPETQYF. DNA of the CDR3: TGTGCCAGTAGTTGGGCCGGGACAGGGCCCGAGACCCAGTACTTC. The rearrangement links TRBV19 to TRBJ2-5; 9 bases match TRBD1. The CDR3 contains 15 residues. CDR1 LNHDA and CDR2 SQIVND come from the germline V gene (reference sequence). V trimming: 5 bases; J trimming: 5 bases; junction bases outside the gene matches: 9. Variable domain in full (rest from reference TRBV19 and TRBJ2-5): DGGITQSPKYLFRKEGQNVTLSCEQNLNHDAMYWYRQDPGQGLRLIYYSQIVNDFQKGDIAEGYSVSREKKESFPLTVTSAQKNPTAFYLCASSWAGTGPETQYFGPGTRLLVL.

This chain uses TRBV5-1 with TRBJ2-5, with 10 bases identical to TRBD1. The V and J ends lost 4 bases and 4 bases, in that order; junction bases with no gene match: 16. CDR1 is SGHRS, CDR2 YFSETQ, per germline. The CDR3 is 18 amino acids. The CDR3: CASSGVTGTGEPGETQYF. CDR3 sequence (DNA): TGCGCCAGCAGCGGTGTTACCGGGACAGGGGAACCAGGAGAGACCCAGTACTTC.

This chain connects TRBV5-6 to TRBJ2-1; 14 bases agree with TRBD2. The CDR3 is 19 amino acids. V shed 0 bases and J 4 bases; nucleotides not matched to a gene: 9. Looked up from germline, CDR1 is SGHDT and CDR2 is YYEEEE. CDR3 sequence (DNA): TGTGCCAGCAGCTTGGTAGTTAGGACTAGCGGGAGGTTTTACAATGAGCAGTTCTTC. It yields the protein CASSLVVRTSGRFYNEQFF.

The V gene is TRBV19, the J gene TRBJ2-5; TRBD2 matches at 16 bases. CDR1 LNHDA and CDR2 SQIVND come from the germline V gene (reference sequence). The CDR3 loop spans 18 amino acids. J lost 4 bases, V lost 4 bases, and 9 bases had no gene match. CDR3 in DNA: TGTGCCAGTAGTACCCTTGGGACTAGCGGGAGGGCGCGAGAGACCCAGTACTTC. Its protein product is CASSTLGTSGRARETQYF.

A note on this clone: Other nucleotide sequences from this sample produce the same CDR3. V gene TRBV6-1 combines with J gene TRBJ2-7; no reliable D call. This CDR3 region has 14 residues. Germline V gene lookup returns CDR1 MNHNS and CDR2 SASEGT. Between the trimmed V and J ends, which lost 1 base and 0 bases, there was a span of 7 bases. Here the CDR3 reads CASSEGPFSYEQYF. CDR3 DNA sequence: TGTGCCAGCAGTGAAGGACCCTTCTCCTACGAGCAGTACTTC.

This rearrangement joins TRBV9 to TRBJ2-1, with a possible D match to TRBD2 (5 bases). V was pared by 3 bases and J by 4 bases, with 8 bases between. Germline values: CDR1 SGDLS, CDR2 YYNGEE. The CDR3 extends over 13 amino acids. This CDR3 reads CASSAREYNEQFF. The CDR3 bases are TGTGCCAGCAGCGCGAGGGAATACAATGAGCAGTTCTTC.

This rearrangement joins TRBV28 to TRBJ1-1, with 12 bases that match TRBD1. Germline trimming cut 5 bases from V and 9 bases from J; bases unmatched to any gene: 7. The CDR3 loop spans 14 amino acids. Per germline, CDR1 MDHEN and CDR2 SYDVKM. DNA for the CDR3: TGTGCCAGCAGTCCGGGACAGGGGGCGTATAAAGCTTTCTTT. It is translated as CASSPGQGAYKAFF. The full variable domain, its missing parts supplied by reference TRBV28 and TRBJ1-1, is DVKVTQSSRYLVKRTGEKVFLECVQDMDHENMFWYRQDPGLGLRLIYFSYDVKMKEKGDIPEGYSVSREKKERFSLILESASTNQTSMYLCASSPGQGAYKAFFGQGTRLTVV.

This sequence joins TRBV7-3 and TRBJ2-2; perhaps TRBD2 as D (5 bases). The CDR3 extends over 15 amino acids. With 5 bases removed from V and 1 base from J, the gap between germline ends came to 11 bases. The germline V gene encodes CDR1 SGHTA and CDR2 FQGTGA. The CDR3 region is CASSPWAGNTGELFF. The CDR3 bases are TGTGCCAGCAGCCCATGGGCGGGGAACACCGGGGAGCTGTTTTTT.

The chain uses TRBV9 and TRBJ2-1; possible D gene TRBD2, 5 bases. V was shortened by 0 bases and J by 3 bases, with 16 bases between the two germline ends. This CDR3 has 17 amino acids. Germline values: CDR1 SGDLS, CDR2 YYNGEE. CDR3 region: CASSVAGGGPSYNEQFF. The CDR3 DNA sequence: TGTGCCAGCAGCGTAGCTGGAGGAGGTCCCAGCTACAATGAGCAGTTCTTC.

V and J are TRBV5-1 and TRBJ2-3; 8 bases are shared with TRBD2. Germline V gene lookup returns CDR1 SGHRS and CDR2 YFSETQ. V shed 5 bases, J shed 6 bases, and the junction held 11 bases outside the gene matches. This CDR3 comprises 15 residues. CDR3 nucleotides: TGCGCCAGCAGTGGGGCTAGCGGGCTCGTGGATACGCAGTATTTT. This codes for CASSGASGLVDTQYF.

The chain's CDR3 is CASRNTGTHNSNQPQHF. As DNA, the CDR3 is TGTGCCAGCAGGAATACCGGGACCCACAATAGCAATCAGCCCCAGCATTTT. This chain uses TRBV28 with TRBJ1-5; TRBD1 is a possible D gene (5 bases). The V gene's germline CDR1 is MDHEN and CDR2 SYDVKM. V was shortened by 6 bases and J by 0 bases, with 18 bases between the two germline ends. The CDR3 has 17 residues.

The rearrangement uses TRBV2 and TRBJ1-2; D gene unclear. The germline gives CDR1 SNHLY, CDR2 FYNNEI. Trimming removed 1 base at V and 8 bases at J, with 14 bases between. This CDR3 region has 14 residues. The CDR3 DNA reads as TGTGCCAGCAGTGAAGTGGTTCGCACGTACGGCTACACCTTC. It encodes CASSEVVRTYGYTF.

This clone was seen once. The rearrangement links TRBV7-8 to TRBJ1-4, with D perhaps matching TRBD1 (5 bases). From germline, CDR1 is SGHVS and CDR2 FQNEAQ. V lost 3 bases to trimming and J lost 8 bases, with 22 bases between them. CDR3 size: 17 residues. The CDR3 DNA follows: TGTGCCAGCAGCTTTATACCTGCCGGGACCCCGGACGAAAAACTGTTTTTT. The encoded protein is CASSFIPAGTPDEKLFF.

This chain connects TRBV18 to TRBJ2-5, with 7 bases matching TRBD1. Germline CDR1 reads KGHSH; CDR2 reads LQKENI. The J segment lost 1 base and the V segment lost 4 bases, leaving 9 bases of the junction unmatched. This CDR3 has 16 residues. CDR3 amino acids: CASSLGQPKTQETQYF. CDR3 DNA: TGTGCCAGCTCACTGGGACAGCCGAAAACCCAAGAGACCCAGTACTTC.

As concerns this clone: The sample holds other DNA sequences that translate to the same CDR3. V and J are TRBV4-1 and TRBJ2-1; 10 bases fit TRBD1. Germline V gene lookup returns CDR1 MGHRA and CDR2 YSYEKL. This CDR3 region has 15 residues. V lost 1 base and J lost 4; bases outside the gene matches: 1. The CDR3 protein is CASSQGQGAYNEQFF. Here the CDR3 DNA reads TGCGCCAGCAGCCAAGGACAGGGGGCGTACAATGAGCAGTTCTTC.